The TCR beta chain under discussion was sequenced for a study of beta chain features in type 1 diabetes. A remark on this clone: Its matching antigen is unknown.

General study points: Compared to healthy donors, patients appeared to have naive, central memory and Treg TCRB repertoires that were more alike. In every one of the four CD4+ subsets, TCRB CDR3s were moderately but significantly shorter in Type 1 diabetes patients.

Expressed TCRB transcripts were sequenced after all isolated RNA was converted to cDNA. Only in-frame clones appear in the TCRdb table, and some are missing; sequencing was by immunoSEQ multiplex PCR. The sample holds 450,000 to 600,000 clones, 25% to 35% seen once. Per the germline V gene, CDR1 is MGHRA and CDR2 is YSYEKL. This CDR3 has 17 amino acids. Trimming removed 1 base from V and 1 base from J; junction bases left unmatched: 6. This TCR came from a man between 18 and 29 years old in good health. Sequences were obtained from naive CD4+ T cells from blood. The chain uses TRBV4-1 and TRBJ2-5; 10 nucleotides align to TRBD2. CDR3 sequence: CASSQGVLAGVQETQYF. The DNA for the CDR3 is TGCGCCAGCAGCCAAGGTGTGCTAGCGGGAGTCCAAGAGACCCAGTACTTC.